These T cell receptor beta chains were read from a single sample in a study of OX40 agonist ivuxolimab in advanced cancers. The data were produced by immunoSEQ multiplex PCR, yet TCRdb's version contains in-frame clones alone and is incomplete. The data hold tens of thousands of clones, with 86% observed a single time. The material sequenced was CD4+ or CD8+ T cells sorted from blood, taken in a trial of the OX40 agonist ivuxolimab. These receptors were taken from an adult with an advanced solid tumor such as melanoma, head and neck, liver or kidney cancer. CDR3s include the opening cysteine and the closing phenylalanine or tryptophan. A D gene is named only where the DNA matches it firmly. Size tells how often a clone was seen (once, few, many) or the class of an expanded clone, and some rows leave it out.

v_call	d_call	clone_size	j_call	cdr3_aa	cdr3_nt
TRBV19	TRBD1	NA	TRBJ2-1	CASTTSGGYNEQFF	TGTGCCAGTACAACCTCAGGGGGCTACAATGAGCAGTTCTTC
TRBV29-1	TRBD1	NA	TRBJ2-7	CSVELQGVPYEQYF	TGCAGCGTTGAGTTACAGGGGGTCCCCTACGAGCAGTACTTC
TRBV7-8	NA	few	TRBJ1-4	CASSFSSEKLFF	TGTGCCAGCAGCTTTTCCTCGGAAAAACTGTTTTTT
TRBV27	TRBD2	NA	TRBJ2-1	CASLGLATNEQFF	TGTGCCAGCTTGGGACTAGCGACGAATGAGCAGTTCTTC
TRBV6-5	NA	NA	TRBJ1-1	CASSASYAEAFF	TGTGCCAGCAGTGCCAGTTACGCTGAAGCTTTCTTT
TRBV2	NA	NA	TRBJ1-1	CASSRLPPEAFF	TGTGCCAGCAGTAGGCTCCCACCAGAAGCTTTCTTT
TRBV19	NA	NA	TRBJ2-3	CASSIGDGFTDTQYF	TGTGCCAGTAGTATAGGGGACGGATTCACAGATACGCAGTATTTT
TRBV4-1	TRBD1	NA	TRBJ1-4	CASSQVQGNEKLFF	TGCGCCAGCAGCCAAGTACAGGGGAATGAAAAACTGTTTTTT
TRBV27	NA	few	TRBJ1-1	CASRIQGGGTEAFF	TGTGCCAGCAGGATACAGGGAGGAGGTACTGAAGCTTTCTTT
TRBV11-2	TRBD1	NA	TRBJ2-7	CAGSSPGQGTYEQYF	TGTGCCGGCAGCTCACCGGGACAGGGAACCTACGAGCAGTACTTC
TRBV7-8	NA	NA	TRBJ2-7	CASSLAGGNEQYF	TGTGCCAGCAGCTTAGCGGGAGGAAATGAGCAGTACTTC
TRBV7-8	NA	NA	TRBJ2-7	CASSLRGYEQYF	TGTGCCAGCAGCTTAAGGGGCTACGAGCAGTACTTC
TRBV6-4	TRBD2	medium-sized	TRBJ2-3	CASSEGGPSDTQYF	TGTGCCAGCTCTGAGGGAGGGCCCTCAGATACGCAGTATTTT
TRBV4-1	NA	few	TRBJ1-4	CASSQEPGGFGEKLFF	TGCGCCAGCAGCCAAGAACCGGGAGGGTTTGGTGAAAAACTGTTTTTT
TRBV6-5	NA	few	TRBJ2-3	CASSYSPETDTQYF	TGTGCCAGCAGTTACTCCCCAGAAACGGATACGCAGTATTTT
TRBV5-6	NA	NA	TRBJ2-7	CASSLGQIRSYEQYF	TGTGCCAGCAGCTTGGGACAGATTCGCTCCTACGAGCAGTACTTC
TRBV15	TRBD2	NA	TRBJ2-1	CATSNTGTSGTAYNEQFF	TGTGCCACCAGCAACACCGGGACTAGCGGGACTGCCTACAATGAGCAGTTCTTC
TRBV19	TRBD2	NA	TRBJ2-1	CASSIVPGGTNEQFF	TGTGCCAGTAGTATAGTCCCGGGGGGGACCAATGAGCAGTTCTTC
TRBV13	NA	NA	TRBJ1-3	CASSLGQLLSSGNTIYF	TGTGCCAGCAGCTTAGGCCAGCTTCTAAGCTCTGGAAACACCATATATTTT
TRBV6-4	NA	NA	TRBJ2-5	CASSDRDQETQYF	TGTGCCAGCAGTGACAGGGACCAAGAGACCCAGTACTTC
TRBV7-9	NA	NA	TRBJ1-1	CASSRGGTEAFF	TGTGCCAGCAGCCGCGGCGGGACTGAAGCTTTCTTT
TRBV5-1	TRBD2	NA	TRBJ2-1	CASSLGLAGVTEQFF	TGCGCCAGCAGCTTGGGACTAGCGGGGGTTACTGAGCAGTTCTTC
TRBV9	NA	few	TRBJ2-3	CASSDRLTDTQYF	TGTGCCAGCAGCGACCGACTCACAGATACGCAGTATTTT
TRBV7-6	TRBD1	NA	TRBJ2-7	CASSFAGTGSYEQYF	TGTGCCAGCAGCTTCGCCGGGACAGGGTCGTACGAGCAGTACTTC
TRBV9	NA	once	TRBJ1-4	CASSVEGQVNEKLFF	TGTGCCAGCAGCGTAGAGGGTCAGGTTAATGAAAAACTGTTTTTT
TRBV9	TRBD1	NA	TRBJ2-1	CASSVGRQGMTRNEQFF	TGTGCCAGCAGCGTAGGTCGACAGGGGATGACACGGAATGAGCAGTTCTTC
TRBV6-5	NA	NA	TRBJ2-5	CASSYRAAQTQYF	TGTGCCAGCAGTTATAGGGCCGCCCAAACCCAGTACTTC
TRBV7-8	TRBD1	NA	TRBJ2-7	CASSLPGQGYYEQYF	TGTGCCAGCAGCTTACCCGGACAGGGGTACTACGAGCAGTACTTC
TRBV7-9	NA	NA	TRBJ2-3	CASSLTLDRTDTQYF	TGTGCCAGCAGCTTAACCCTGGATCGCACAGATACGCAGTATTTT
TRBV28	TRBD2	NA	TRBJ2-1	CASSSVGLADYNEQFF	TGTGCCAGCAGTTCTGTCGGACTAGCGGACTACAATGAGCAGTTCTTC
TRBV29-1	TRBD2	NA	TRBJ2-7	CSVEGLADSYEQYF	TGCAGCGTTGAAGGACTAGCGGACTCCTACGAGCAGTACTTC
TRBV30	TRBD1	NA	TRBJ2-7	CAWTPGTGIYEQYF	TGTGCCTGGACCCCCGGGACAGGGATCTACGAGCAGTACTTC
TRBV25-1	NA	NA	TRBJ1-5	CASSFDGSNQPQHF	TGTGCCAGCAGTTTCGACGGTAGCAATCAGCCCCAGCATTTT
TRBV27	TRBD1	NA	TRBJ1-5	CASSPLHRGGNQPQHF	TGTGCCAGCAGTCCCCTCCACAGGGGAGGGAATCAGCCCCAGCATTTT
TRBV9	TRBD2	NA	TRBJ2-7	CASGAGREGEQYF	TGTGCCAGCGGTGCCGGCAGGGAGGGCGAGCAGTACTTC
TRBV15	NA	NA	TRBJ2-7	CATKSPGIGEQYF	TGTGCCACCAAAAGTCCGGGAATAGGTGAGCAGTACTTC
TRBV29-1	TRBD2	NA	TRBJ2-1	CSTEGVAGGPGSPSSYNEQFF	TGCAGCACCGAGGGAGTAGCGGGAGGCCCGGGGTCCCCGAGCTCCTACAATGAGCAGTTCTTC
TRBV6-4	TRBD2	NA	TRBJ2-1	CASSGTSGGNEQFF	TGTGCCAGCAGTGGGACTAGCGGGGGTAATGAGCAGTTCTTC
TRBV10-3	TRBD1	once	TRBJ1-1	CAISEPDRAVTEAFF	TGTGCCATCAGTGAGCCTGACAGGGCGGTCACTGAAGCTTTCTTT
TRBV4-1	NA	NA	TRBJ2-7	CASSQTTFSGTLYEQYF	TGCGCCAGCAGCCAGACTACCTTCTCTGGGACTTTATACGAGCAGTACTTC
TRBV5-5	NA	NA	TRBJ2-7	CASSRVGSATYEQYF	TGTGCCAGCAGCCGCGTGGGTAGCGCGACCTACGAGCAGTACTTC
TRBV9	TRBD1	NA	TRBJ1-6	CASSAGTGSNSPLHF	TGTGCCAGCAGCGCCGGGACAGGGAGTAATTCACCCCTCCACTTT
TRBV28	NA	NA	TRBJ2-7	CASSPRELDAPYEQYF	TGTGCCAGCAGCCCTAGGGAACTAGACGCACCCTACGAGCAGTACTTC
TRBV19	TRBD1	NA	TRBJ2-6	CASSRQGDVAGANVLTF	TGTGCCAGTAGTAGACAGGGGGATGTGGCTGGGGCCAACGTCCTGACTTTC
TRBV28	NA	NA	TRBJ2-5	CASSLTEDIQETQYF	TGTGCCAGCAGTTTAACGGAAGATATACAAGAGACCCAGTACTTC
TRBV2	NA	NA	TRBJ1-5	CASSGTQGNQPQHF	TGTGCCAGCAGTGGAACCCAAGGCAATCAGCCCCAGCATTTT
TRBV7-9	NA	NA	TRBJ2-1	CASSYSNEQFF	TGTGCCAGCAGCTATAGCAATGAGCAGTTCTTC
TRBV6-4	TRBD1	NA	TRBJ2-7	CASSDSTGSEQYF	TGTGCCAGCAGTGACTCGACAGGGTCCGAGCAGTACTTC
TRBV7-9	NA	NA	TRBJ2-1	CASSPGPETNNEQFF	TGTGCCAGCAGCCCCGGGCCCGAAACGAACAATGAGCAGTTCTTC
TRBV11-2	NA	NA	TRBJ1-1	CASSRPGSTEAFF	TGTGCCAGCAGCCGTCCAGGGTCCACTGAAGCTTTCTTT
TRBV6-6	NA	NA	TRBJ1-1	CASSLRDTDTEAFF	TGTGCCAGCAGCCTCAGGGATACGGACACTGAAGCTTTCTTT
TRBV9	TRBD1	NA	TRBJ1-5	CASSDDRGNQPQHF	TGTGCCAGCAGTGACGACAGGGGAAATCAGCCCCAGCATTTT